This T cell receptor beta chain was found in a study of blood T cells in healthy people across ages. The CDR3 is 19 amino acids. The V segment lost 7 bases and the J segment 4 bases; nucleotides outside the gene matches: 23. The germline V gene encodes CDR1 MNHNS and CDR2 SASEGT. A second roughly 7 to 12 cycle PCR used barcoded and J-beta primers. Every cDNA was tagged by a template-switch adaptor with 12 random nucleotides. TCRdb fed the 5' RACE reads into MiXCR, producing one record per CDR3 protein. Among 630,000 or so distinct CDR3 sequences listed, approximately 30% were seen once. This clonotype appeared a few times.

This clonotype was sampled from an elderly woman in good health. Source material: blood. The gene calls are TRBV6-1 and TRBJ2-7, with 9 bases that match TRBD1. Here the CDR3 reads CASTREYRTGDMKAYEQYF. CDR3 nucleotide sequence: TGTGCCAGCACCCGGGAGTATAGGACAGGGGACATGAAGGCTTACGAGCAGTACTTC.